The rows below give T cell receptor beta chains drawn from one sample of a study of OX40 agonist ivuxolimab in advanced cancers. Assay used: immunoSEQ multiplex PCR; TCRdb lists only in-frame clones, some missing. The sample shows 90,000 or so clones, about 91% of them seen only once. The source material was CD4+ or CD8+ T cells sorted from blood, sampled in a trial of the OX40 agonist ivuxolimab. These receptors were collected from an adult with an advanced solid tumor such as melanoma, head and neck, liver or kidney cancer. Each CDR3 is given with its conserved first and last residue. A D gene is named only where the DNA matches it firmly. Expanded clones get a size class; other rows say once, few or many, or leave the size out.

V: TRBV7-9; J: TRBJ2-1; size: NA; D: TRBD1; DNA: TGTGCCAGCAGCTTTACAGGGGTTGGGCAGTTCTTC; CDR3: CASSFTGVGQFF
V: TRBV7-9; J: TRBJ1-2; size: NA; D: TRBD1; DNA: TGTGCCAGCAGCCCTAACAGGGGATCTAACTATGGCTACACCTTC; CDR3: CASSPNRGSNYGYTF
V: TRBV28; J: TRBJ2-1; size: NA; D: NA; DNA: TGTGCCAGCACGCCGCTGGGGGGATGGAATGAGCAGTTCTTC; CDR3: CASTPLGGWNEQFF
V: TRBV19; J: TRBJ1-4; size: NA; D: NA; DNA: TGTGCCAGTCAACTTAAGGGGAATGACAATGAAAAACTGTTTTTT; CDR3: CASQLKGNDNEKLFF
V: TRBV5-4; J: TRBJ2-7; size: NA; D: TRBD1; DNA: TGTGCCAGCAGCTTGGACAGGGGACAATTTACCTACGAGCAGTACTTC; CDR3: CASSLDRGQFTYEQYF
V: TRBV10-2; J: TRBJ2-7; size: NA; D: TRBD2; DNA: TGCGCCAGCCAGACTAGCGGGGGGCCATACGAGCAGTACTTC; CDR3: CASQTSGGPYEQYF
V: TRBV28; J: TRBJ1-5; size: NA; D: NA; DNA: TGTGCCAGCAGTCTAGTGGATCAGCCCCAGCATTTT; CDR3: CASSLVDQPQHF
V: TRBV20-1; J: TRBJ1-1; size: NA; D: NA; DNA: TGCAGTGTCCCGGAGATCGACGGAGCTTTCTTT; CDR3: CSVPEIDGAFF
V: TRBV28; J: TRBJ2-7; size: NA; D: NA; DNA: TGTGCCAGCACCGTGGGGCAGGGCTATACCGAGCAGTACTTC; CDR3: CASTVGQGYTEQYF
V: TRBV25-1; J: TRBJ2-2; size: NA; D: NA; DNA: TGTGCCAGCAGTGAATCGTTCGGGCAGGGGAACACCGGGGAGCTGTTTTTT; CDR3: CASSESFGQGNTGELFF
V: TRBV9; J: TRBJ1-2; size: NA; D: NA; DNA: TGTGCCAGCAGCGTAGTAGGAGGGGACTATGGCTACACCTTC; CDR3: CASSVVGGDYGYTF
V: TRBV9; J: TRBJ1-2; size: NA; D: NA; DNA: TGTGCCAGCAGCGTAGAGGCAGCCTCTTATGGCTACACCTTC; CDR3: CASSVEAASYGYTF
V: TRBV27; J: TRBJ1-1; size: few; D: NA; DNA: TGTGCCAGCAGTTATCGAAATCGAGCTTTCTTT; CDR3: CASSYRNRAFF
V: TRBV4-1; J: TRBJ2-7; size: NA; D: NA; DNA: TGCGCCAGCAGCCAATCGCCGGGACTAGAGAACAGGGGGCAGTACTTC; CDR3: CASSQSPGLENRGQYF
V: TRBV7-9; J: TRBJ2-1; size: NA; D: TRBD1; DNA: TGTGCCAGCAGATCGGGGACAGGGTCCTACAATGAGCAGTTCTTC; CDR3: CASRSGTGSYNEQFF
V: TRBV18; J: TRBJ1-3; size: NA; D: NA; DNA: TGTGCCAGCTCCCGTGGATCACCCCCTGGAAACACCATATATTTT; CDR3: CASSRGSPPGNTIYF
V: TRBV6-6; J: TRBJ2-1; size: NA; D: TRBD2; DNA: TGTGCCAGCAATCTAGCGGGGGTTAGGGCCTACAATGAGCAGTTCTTC; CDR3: CASNLAGVRAYNEQFF
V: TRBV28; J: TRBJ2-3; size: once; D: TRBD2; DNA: TGTGCCAGCAGTTCCGTCTTGGGACTAGCGACAGATACGCAGTATTTT; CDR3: CASSSVLGLATDTQYF
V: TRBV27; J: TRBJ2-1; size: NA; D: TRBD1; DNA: TGTGCCAGCAGTTCTTGGGACAGATTACGGCGAGATGAGCAGTTCTTC; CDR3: CASSSWDRLRRDEQFF
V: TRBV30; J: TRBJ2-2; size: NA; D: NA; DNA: TGTGCCTGGAGTCCCTCCCCCGGGGAGCTGTTTTTT; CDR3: CAWSPSPGELFF
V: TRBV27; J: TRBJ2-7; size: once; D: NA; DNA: TGTGCCAGCAGTTTAGAGGGTAGTTCCCCCGGCGAGCAGTACTTC; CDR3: CASSLEGSSPGEQYF
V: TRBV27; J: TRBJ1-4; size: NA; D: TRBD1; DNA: TGTGCCAGCAGCAAGAACAGGGGAACGTCGACTAATGAAAAACTGTTTTTT; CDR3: CASSKNRGTSTNEKLFF
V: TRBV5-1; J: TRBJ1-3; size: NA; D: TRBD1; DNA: TGCGCCAGCAGCTCACAGGGGACTGACTCTGGAAACACCATATATTTT; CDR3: CASSSQGTDSGNTIYF
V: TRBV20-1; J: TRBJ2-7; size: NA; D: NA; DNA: TGCAGTGCTCCACTAATCTACGAGCAGTACTTC; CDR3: CSAPLIYEQYF
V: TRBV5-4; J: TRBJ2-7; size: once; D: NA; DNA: TGTGCCAGCAGCTTGGGGACGGTTTCCTACGAGCAGTACTTC; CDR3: CASSLGTVSYEQYF
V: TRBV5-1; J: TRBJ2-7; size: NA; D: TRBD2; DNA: TGCGCCAGTAGCTTGGCGGGAGGGCCATACGAGCAGTACTTC; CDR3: CASSLAGGPYEQYF
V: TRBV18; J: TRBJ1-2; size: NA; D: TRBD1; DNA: TGTGCCAGCTCACCTAATACCGGGACAGGGATGACGGGAGGCTACACCTTC; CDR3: CASSPNTGTGMTGGYTF
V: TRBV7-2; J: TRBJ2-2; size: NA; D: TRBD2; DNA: TGTGCCAGCAGCCCCCATAGCGGGGGGGCATCGGGGGAGCTGTTTTTT; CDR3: CASSPHSGGASGELFF
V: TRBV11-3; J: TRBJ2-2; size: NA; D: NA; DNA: TGTGCCAGCAGCTCCGGCCAAATACAGGACTCCACCGGGGAGCTGTTTTTT; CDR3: CASSSGQIQDSTGELFF
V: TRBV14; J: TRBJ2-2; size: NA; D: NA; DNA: TGTGCCAGCAGCCCCCTCGGCATCCTCACCGGGGAGCTGTTTTTT; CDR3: CASSPLGILTGELFF
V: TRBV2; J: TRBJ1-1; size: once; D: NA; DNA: TGTGCCAGCAGTGCAACAGCGAACACTGAAGCTTTCTTT; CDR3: CASSATANTEAFF
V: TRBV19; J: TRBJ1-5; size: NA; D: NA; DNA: TGTGCCAGTAGTATACTAGGGTCTGGCAATCAGCCCCAGCATTTT; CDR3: CASSILGSGNQPQHF
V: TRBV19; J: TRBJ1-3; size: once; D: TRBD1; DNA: TGTGCCTCCTCTAACAGGGGGCCTGGAAACACCATATATTTT; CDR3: CASSNRGPGNTIYF
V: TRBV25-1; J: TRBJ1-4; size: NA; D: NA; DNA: TGTGCCAGCAGTGATTCCCCCGAATGGGAAAAACTGTTTTTT; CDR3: CASSDSPEWEKLFF
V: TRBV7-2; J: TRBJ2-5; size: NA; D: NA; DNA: TGTGCCAGCAGCGCTACAGGGAGGAGGGAGACCCAGTACTTC; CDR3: CASSATGRRETQYF
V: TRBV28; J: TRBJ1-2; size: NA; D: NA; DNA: TGTGCCAGCAACCGGGAACGGAGCTATGGCTACACCTTC; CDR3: CASNRERSYGYTF
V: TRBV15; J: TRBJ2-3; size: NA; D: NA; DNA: TGTGCCACCAGCAGGGGGCAGGGTAGGACAGATACGCAGTATTTT; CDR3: CATSRGQGRTDTQYF
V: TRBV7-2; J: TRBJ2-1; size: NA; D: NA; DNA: TGTGCCAGCAGCCTAGTGTCGGCGAACAATGAGCAGTTCTTC; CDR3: CASSLVSANNEQFF
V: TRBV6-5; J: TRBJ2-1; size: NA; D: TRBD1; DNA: TGTGCCAGCAGCCACAGCGGACAGGGAGTTATCCAGCAGTTCTTC; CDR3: CASSHSGQGVIQQFF
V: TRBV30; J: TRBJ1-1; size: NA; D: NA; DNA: TGTGCCTGGAGGCAGGTGTCCACTGAAGCTTTCTTT; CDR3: CAWRQVSTEAFF
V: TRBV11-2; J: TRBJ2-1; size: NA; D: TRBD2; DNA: TGTGCCAGCAGCTTAGCGGGAGGGCCCTCCGAGCAGTTCTTC; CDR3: CASSLAGGPSEQFF
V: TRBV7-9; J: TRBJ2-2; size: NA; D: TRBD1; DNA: TGTGCCAGCAGCTTAGCGTTGGGACAGGGCGACACCGGGGAGCTGTTTTTT; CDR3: CASSLALGQGDTGELFF
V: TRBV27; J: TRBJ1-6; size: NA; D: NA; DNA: TGTGCCAGCAGTTTTGGACAAGAAAATTCACCCCTCCACTTT; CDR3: CASSFGQENSPLHF
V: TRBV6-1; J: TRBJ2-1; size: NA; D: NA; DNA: TGTGCCAGCAGGGGGGCACTTGGTGAGCAGTTCTTC; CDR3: CASRGALGEQFF
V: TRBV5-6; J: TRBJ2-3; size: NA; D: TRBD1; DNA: TGTGCCAGCAGCCTACGACAGGGGGAACATACGCAGTATTTT; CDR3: CASSLRQGEHTQYF
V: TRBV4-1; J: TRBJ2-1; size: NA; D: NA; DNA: TGCGCCAGCAGCCAAGTTCCCAGGGGCACGAGCTCCTACAATGAGCAGTTCTTC; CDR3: CASSQVPRGTSSYNEQFF
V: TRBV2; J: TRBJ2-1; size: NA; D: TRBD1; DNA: TGTGCCAGCAGTGAATACGACAGGGACAATGAGCAGTTCTTC; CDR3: CASSEYDRDNEQFF
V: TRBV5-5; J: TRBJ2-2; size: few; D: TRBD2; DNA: TGTGCCAGCAGCTTGAGCGGGAGCCTTAACACCGGGGAGCTGTTTTTT; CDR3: CASSLSGSLNTGELFF
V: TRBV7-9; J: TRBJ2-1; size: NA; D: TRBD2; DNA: TGTGCCAGCACCCACCCGGGACTAGCGGGAGGACTATACAATGAGCAGTTCTTC; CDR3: CASTHPGLAGGLYNEQFF